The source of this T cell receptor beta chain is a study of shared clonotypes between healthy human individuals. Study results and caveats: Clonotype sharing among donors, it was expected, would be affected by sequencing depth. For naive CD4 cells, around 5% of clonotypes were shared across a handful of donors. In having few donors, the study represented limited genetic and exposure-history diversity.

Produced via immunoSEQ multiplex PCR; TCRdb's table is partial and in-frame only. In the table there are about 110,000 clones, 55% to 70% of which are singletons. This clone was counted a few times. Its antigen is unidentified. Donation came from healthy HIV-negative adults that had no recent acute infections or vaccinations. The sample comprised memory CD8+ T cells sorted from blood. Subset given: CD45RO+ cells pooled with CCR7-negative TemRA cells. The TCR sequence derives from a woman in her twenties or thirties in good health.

CDR3 sequence: CASSLQTGGITGELFF. The CDR3 bases are TGCGCCAGCAGCTTACAGACAGGGGGTATTACCGGGGAGCTGTTTTTT. The V call is TRBV5-1, the J call TRBJ2-2; 9 bases are shared with TRBD1. V was clipped by 2 bases and J by 5 bases; unmatched bases: 7. This CDR3 has 16 amino acids. Germline values: CDR1 SGHRS, CDR2 YFSETQ.